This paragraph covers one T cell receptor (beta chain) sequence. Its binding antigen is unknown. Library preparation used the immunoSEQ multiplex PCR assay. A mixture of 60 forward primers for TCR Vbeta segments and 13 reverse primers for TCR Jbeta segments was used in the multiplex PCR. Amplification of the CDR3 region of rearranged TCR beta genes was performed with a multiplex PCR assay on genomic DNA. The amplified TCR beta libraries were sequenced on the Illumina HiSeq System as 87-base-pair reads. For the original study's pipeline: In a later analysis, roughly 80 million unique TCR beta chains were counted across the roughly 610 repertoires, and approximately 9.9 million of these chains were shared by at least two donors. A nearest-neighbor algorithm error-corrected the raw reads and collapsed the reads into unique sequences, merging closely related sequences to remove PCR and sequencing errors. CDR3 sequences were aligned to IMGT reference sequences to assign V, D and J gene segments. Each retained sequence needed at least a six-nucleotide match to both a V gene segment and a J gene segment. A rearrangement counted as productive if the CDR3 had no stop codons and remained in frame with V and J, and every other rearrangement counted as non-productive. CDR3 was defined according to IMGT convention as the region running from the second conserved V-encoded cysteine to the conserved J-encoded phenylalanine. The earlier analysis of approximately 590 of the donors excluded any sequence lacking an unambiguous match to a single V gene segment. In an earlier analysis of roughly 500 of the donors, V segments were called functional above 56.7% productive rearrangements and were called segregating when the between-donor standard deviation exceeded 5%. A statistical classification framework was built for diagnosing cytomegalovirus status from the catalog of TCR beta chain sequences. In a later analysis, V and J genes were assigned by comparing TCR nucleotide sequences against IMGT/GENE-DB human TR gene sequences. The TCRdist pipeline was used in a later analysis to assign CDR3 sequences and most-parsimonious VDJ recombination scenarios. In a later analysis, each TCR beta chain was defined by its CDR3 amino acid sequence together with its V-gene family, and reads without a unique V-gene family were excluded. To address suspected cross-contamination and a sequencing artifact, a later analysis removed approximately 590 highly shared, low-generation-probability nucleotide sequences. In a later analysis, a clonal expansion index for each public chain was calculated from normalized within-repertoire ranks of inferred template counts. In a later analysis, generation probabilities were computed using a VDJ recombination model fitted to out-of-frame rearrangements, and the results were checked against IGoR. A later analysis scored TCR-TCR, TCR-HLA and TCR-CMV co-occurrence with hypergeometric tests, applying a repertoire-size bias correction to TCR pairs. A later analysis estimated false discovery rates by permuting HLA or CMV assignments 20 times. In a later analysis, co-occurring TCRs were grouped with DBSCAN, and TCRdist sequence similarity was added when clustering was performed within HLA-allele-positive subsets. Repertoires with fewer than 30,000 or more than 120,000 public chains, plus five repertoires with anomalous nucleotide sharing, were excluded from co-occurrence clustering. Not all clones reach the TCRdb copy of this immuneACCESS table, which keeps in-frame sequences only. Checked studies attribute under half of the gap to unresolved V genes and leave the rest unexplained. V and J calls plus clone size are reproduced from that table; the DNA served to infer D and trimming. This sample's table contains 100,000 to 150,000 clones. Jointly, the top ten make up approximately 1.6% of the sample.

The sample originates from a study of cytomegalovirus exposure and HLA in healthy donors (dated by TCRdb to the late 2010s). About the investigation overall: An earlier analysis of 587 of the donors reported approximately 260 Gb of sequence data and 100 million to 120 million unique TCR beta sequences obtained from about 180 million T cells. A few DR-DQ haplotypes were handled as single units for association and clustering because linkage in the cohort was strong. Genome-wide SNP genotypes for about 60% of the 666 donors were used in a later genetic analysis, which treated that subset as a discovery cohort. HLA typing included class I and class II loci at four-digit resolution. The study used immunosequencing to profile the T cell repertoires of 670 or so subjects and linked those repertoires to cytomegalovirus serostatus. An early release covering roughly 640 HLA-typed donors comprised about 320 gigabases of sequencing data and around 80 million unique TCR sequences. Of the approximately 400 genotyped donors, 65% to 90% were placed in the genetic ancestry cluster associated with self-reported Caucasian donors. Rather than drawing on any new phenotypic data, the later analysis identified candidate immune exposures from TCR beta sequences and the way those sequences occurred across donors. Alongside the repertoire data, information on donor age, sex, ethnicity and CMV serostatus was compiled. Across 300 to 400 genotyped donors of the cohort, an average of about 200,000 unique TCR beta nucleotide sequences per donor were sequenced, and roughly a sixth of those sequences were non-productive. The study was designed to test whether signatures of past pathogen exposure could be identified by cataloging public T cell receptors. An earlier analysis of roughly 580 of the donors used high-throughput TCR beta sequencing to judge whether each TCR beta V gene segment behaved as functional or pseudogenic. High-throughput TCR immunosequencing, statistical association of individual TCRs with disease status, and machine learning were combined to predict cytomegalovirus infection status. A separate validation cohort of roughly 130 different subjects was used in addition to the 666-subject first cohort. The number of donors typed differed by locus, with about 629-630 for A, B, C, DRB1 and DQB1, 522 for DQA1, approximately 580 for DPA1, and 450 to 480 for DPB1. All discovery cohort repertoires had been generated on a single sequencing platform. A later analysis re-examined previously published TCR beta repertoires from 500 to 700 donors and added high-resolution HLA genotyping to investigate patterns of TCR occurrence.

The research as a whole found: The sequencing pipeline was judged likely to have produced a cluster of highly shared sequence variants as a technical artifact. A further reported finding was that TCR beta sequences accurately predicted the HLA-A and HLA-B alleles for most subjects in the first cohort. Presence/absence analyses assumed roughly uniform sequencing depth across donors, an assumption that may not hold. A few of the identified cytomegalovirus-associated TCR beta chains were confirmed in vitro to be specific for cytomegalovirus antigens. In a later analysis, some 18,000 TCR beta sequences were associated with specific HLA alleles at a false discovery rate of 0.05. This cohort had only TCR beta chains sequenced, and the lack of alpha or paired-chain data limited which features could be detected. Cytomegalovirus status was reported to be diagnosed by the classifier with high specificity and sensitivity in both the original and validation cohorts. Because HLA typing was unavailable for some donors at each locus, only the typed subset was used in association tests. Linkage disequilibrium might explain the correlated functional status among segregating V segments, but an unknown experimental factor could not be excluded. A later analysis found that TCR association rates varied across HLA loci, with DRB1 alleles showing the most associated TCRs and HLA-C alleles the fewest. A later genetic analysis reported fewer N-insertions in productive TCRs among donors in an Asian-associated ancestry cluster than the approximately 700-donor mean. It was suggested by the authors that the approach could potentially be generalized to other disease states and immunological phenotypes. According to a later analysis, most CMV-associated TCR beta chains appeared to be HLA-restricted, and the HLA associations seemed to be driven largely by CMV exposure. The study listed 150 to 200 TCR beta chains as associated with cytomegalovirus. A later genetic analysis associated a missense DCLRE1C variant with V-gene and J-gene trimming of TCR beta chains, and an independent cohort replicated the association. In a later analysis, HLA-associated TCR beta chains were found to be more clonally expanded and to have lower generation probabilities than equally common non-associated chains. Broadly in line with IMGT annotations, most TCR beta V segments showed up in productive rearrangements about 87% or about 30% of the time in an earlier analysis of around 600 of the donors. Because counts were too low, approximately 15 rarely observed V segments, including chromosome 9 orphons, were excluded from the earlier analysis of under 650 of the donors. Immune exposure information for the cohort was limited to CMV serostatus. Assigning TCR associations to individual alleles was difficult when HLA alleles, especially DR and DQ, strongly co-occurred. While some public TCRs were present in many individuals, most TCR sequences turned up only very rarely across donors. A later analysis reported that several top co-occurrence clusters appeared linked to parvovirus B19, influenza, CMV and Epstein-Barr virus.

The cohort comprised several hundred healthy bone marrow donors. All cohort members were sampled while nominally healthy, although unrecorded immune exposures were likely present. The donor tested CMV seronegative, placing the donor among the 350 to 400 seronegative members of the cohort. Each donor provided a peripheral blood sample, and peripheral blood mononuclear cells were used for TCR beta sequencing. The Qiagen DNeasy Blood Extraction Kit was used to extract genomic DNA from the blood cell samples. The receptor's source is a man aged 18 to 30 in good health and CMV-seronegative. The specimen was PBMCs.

Here is the DNA: TGTGCCAGCAGTCGAGTACCAGGGGACACCATATATTTT. The translation is CASSRVPGDTIYF. The V and J genes are TRBV5-5 and TRBJ1-3; possibly the D gene is TRBD1, per 6 matching bases. Relative to germline, V is 5 bases shorter and J is 8 bases shorter, with 14 bases between their ends. The CDR3 sequence holds 13 residues, the cysteine and phenylalanine included. Only CDR3 DNA remains: 39 bases, in frame from the first base. CDR1 is given as SGHKS and CDR2 as YYEKEE, both from the germline V gene (reference sequence). The entire variable domain, with the stretches around the CDR3 drawn from the reference TRBV5-5 and TRBJ1-3 proteins, is DAGVTQSPTHLIKTRGQQVTLRCSPISGHKSVSWYQQVLGQGPQFIFQYYEKEERGRGNFPDRFSARQFPNYSSELNVNALLLGDSALYLCASSRVPGDTIYFGEGSWLTVV.